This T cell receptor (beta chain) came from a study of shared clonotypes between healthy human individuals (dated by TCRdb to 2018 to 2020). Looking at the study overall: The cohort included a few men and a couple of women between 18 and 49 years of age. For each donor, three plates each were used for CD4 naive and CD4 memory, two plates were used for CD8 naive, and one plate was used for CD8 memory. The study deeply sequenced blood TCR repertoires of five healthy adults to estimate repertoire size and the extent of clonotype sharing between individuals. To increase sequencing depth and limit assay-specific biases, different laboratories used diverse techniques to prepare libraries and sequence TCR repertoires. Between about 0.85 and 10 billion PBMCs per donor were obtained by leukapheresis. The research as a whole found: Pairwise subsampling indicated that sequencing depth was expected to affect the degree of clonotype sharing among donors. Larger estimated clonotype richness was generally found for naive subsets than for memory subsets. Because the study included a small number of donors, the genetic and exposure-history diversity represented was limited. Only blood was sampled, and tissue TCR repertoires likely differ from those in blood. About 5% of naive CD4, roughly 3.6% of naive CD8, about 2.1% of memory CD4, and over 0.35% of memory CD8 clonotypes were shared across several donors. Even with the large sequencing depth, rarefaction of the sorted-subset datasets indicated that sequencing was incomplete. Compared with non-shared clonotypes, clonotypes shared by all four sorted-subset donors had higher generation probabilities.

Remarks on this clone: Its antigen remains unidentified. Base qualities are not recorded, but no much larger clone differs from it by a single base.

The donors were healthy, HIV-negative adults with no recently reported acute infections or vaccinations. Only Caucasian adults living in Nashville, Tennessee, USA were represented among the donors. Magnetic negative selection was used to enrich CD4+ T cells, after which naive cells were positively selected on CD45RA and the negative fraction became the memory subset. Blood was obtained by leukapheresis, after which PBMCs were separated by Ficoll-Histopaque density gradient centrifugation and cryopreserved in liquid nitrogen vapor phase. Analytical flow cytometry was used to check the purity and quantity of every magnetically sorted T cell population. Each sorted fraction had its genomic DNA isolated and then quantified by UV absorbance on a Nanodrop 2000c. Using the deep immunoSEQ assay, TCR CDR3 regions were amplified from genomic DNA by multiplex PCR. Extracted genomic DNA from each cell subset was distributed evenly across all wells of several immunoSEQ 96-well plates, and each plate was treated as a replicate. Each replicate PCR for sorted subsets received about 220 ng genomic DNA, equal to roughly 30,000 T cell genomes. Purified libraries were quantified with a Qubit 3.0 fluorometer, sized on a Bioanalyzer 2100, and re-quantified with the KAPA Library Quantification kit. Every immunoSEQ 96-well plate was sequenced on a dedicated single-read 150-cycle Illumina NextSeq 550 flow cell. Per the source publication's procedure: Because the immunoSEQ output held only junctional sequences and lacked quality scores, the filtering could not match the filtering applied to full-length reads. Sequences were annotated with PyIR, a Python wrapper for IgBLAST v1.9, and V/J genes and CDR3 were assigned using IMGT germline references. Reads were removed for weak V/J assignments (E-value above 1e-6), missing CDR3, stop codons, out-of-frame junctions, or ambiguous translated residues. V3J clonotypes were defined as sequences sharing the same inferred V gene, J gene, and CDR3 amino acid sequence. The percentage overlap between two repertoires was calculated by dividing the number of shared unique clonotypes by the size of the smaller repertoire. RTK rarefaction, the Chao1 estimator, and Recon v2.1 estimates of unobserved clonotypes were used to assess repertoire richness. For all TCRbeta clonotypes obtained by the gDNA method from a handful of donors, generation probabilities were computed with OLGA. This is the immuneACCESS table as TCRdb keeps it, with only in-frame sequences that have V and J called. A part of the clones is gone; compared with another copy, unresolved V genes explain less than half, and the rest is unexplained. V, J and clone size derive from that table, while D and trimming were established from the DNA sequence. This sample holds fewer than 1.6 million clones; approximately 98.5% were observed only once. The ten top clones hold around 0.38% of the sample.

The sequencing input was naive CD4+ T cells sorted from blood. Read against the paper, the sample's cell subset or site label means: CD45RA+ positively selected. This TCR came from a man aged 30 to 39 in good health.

The bases read TGTGCCAGCAGCGTAGGGGATCTAAACTACGAGCAGTACTTC. Translated, it reads CASSVGDLNYEQYF. The receptor chain draws on TRBV9 and TRBJ2-7, with the D gene not clear enough to name. CDR1 SGDLS and CDR2 YYNGEE are derived from the germline V gene. Cut back by 0 bases and 3 bases, the V and J ends lie 10 bases apart. From the cysteine through the phenylalanine, the CDR3 covers 14 amino acids. This entry keeps only the CDR3 DNA: 42 bases, framed from base 1. Reference TRBV9 and TRBJ2-7 proteins supply the regions before and after the CDR3; the full variable domain is: DSGVTQTPKHLITATGQRVTLRCSPRSGDLSVYWYQQSLDQGLQFLIQYYNGEERAKGNILERFSAQQFPDLHSELNLSSLELGDSALYFCASSVGDLNYEQYFGPGTRLTVT.